This T cell receptor (beta chain) was recovered during a study of control samples from healthy donors and cancer patients. Measured with immunoSEQ multiplex PCR; TCRdb has only the in-frame clones, and not every one. The repertoire includes some 74,000 clones, about 94% of them detected once, and approximately 3% sits in the top ten. V lost 2 bases and J 8 bases, leaving 15 bases between the germline ends. The CDR3 is 14 residues long. Germline lookup yields CDR1 MNHNS and CDR2 SASEGT. The sequence was obtained from a woman aged 30 to 39 in good health. The gene calls are TRBV6-1 and TRBJ1-2; D unresolved. Sequenced input: blood. CDR3 loop: CASSEWREGLGYTF. Written as DNA, the CDR3 is TGTGCCAGCAGTGAATGGCGAGAAGGGCTCGGCTACACCTTC.